Below, 5 T cell receptor beta chains from the same sample are listed, as sequenced in a study of T cells in narcolepsy. The protocol was immunoSEQ multiplex PCR, while the TCRdb copy is restricted to in-frame clones and leaves out a portion. The data contain over 25,000 clones, around 86% of them singletons. The sample comprised CD45RA- memory CD4+ T cells from PBMCs. These TCRs come from a human donor with narcolepsy.

The chain carries TRBV7-6 and TRBJ1-5; 7 bases map to TRBD1. The J segment lost 4 bases and the V segment lost 5 bases, leaving 17 bases of the junction unmatched. Germline V gene lookup returns CDR1 SGHVS and CDR2 FNYEAQ. This CDR3 contains 18 residues. DNA for the CDR3: TGTGCCAGCAGCGCCGTCTTGGGACAGAAGTTTCTAAATCAGCCCCAGCATTTT. Encoded protein: CASSAVLGQKFLNQPQHF.

Only one count was recorded for this clone. J is TRBJ1-6 and V is TRBV6-5; D perhaps matches TRBD1 (6 bases). The germline V gene encodes CDR1 MNHEY and CDR2 SVGAGI. The CDR3 runs 13 residues. V lost 5 bases and J lost 5, with 7 bases in between. The DNA of the CDR3 is TGTGCCAGCAGTAACAGGGATAATTCACCCCTCCACTTT. Encoded protein: CASSNRDNSPLHF.

The chain links TRBV2 to TRBJ1-6; 9 bases line up with TRBD1. The CDR3 is 16 residues long. Trimming at V came to 8 bases and at J to 6 bases, leaving 11 bases not matched to a gene. Germline V gene sequence: CDR1 SNHLY, CDR2 FYNNEI. The CDR3 nucleotides are TGTGCCAGCGGGGACAGGGCCCCCCAGGTTAATTCACCCCTCCACTTT. This translates into CASGDRAPQVNSPLHF.

Comment on this clone: A junction boundary mismatches the germline segment, possibly from a read error. The chain is built from TRBV7-3 and TRBJ2-5; 10 bases align to TRBD2. The germline V gene encodes CDR1 SGHTA and CDR2 FQGTGA. The CDR3 is made up of 15 amino acids. CDR3 coding DNA: TGTGCCAGCAGCTTAACAAGTCTAGCGGGAGAGGCCCAGTACTTC. Protein: CASSLTSLAGEAQYF.

The chain has TRBV4-1 and TRBJ2-1, with 11 bases matching TRBD1. The CDR3 is 17 amino acids. In germline, CDR1 is MGHRA, CDR2 YSYEKL. Trimming removed 1 base from V and 7 bases from J; junction bases left unmatched: 9. CDR3 bases: TGCGCCAGCAGCCAAGGGGACAGGGGGTCTAAAGCAAATGAGCAGTTCTTC. This encodes CASSQGDRGSKANEQFF.